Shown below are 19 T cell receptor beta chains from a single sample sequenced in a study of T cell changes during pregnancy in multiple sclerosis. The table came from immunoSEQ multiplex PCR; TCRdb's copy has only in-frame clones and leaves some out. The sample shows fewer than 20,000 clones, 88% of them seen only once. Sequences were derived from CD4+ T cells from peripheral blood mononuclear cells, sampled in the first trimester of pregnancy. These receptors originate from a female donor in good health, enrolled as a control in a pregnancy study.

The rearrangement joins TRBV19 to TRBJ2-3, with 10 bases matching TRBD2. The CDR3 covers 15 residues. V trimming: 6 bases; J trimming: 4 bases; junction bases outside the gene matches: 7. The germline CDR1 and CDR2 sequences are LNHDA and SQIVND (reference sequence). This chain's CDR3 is CASRGTSVRPDTQYF. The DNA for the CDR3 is TGTGCCAGTAGGGGGACTAGCGTTAGGCCAGATACGCAGTATTTT.

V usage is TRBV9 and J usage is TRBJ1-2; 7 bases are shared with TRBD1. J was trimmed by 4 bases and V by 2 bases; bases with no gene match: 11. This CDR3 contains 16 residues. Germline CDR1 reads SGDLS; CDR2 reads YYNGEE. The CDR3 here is CASSVHRGQLGYGYTF. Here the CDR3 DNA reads TGTGCCAGCAGCGTTCACCGGGGACAGTTGGGCTATGGCTACACCTTC.

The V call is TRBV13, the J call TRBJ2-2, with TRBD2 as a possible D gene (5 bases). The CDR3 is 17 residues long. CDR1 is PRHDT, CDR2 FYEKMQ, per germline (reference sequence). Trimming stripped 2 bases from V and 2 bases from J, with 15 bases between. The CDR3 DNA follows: TGTGCCAGCAGCTTAAAATGGCAGCGGCACAACACCGGGGAGCTGTTTTTT. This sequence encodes CASSLKWQRHNTGELFF.

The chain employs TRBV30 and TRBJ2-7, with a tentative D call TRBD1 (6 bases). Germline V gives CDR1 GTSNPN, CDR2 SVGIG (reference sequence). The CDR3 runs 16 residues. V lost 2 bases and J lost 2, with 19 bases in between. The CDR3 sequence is CAWSPDLGQRTYEQYF. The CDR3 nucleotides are TGTGCCTGGAGTCCCGACCTAGGACAGAGGACCTACGAGCAGTACTTC.

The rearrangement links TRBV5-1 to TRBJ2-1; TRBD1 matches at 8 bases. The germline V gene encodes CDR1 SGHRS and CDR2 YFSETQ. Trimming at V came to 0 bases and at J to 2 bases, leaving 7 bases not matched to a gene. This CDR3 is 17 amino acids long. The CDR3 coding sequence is TGCGCCAGCAGCTTGGGGGCGGCAGGGGGCACCTACAATGAGCAGTTCTTC. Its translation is CASSLGAAGGTYNEQFF. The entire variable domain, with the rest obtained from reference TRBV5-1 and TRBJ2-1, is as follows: KAGVTQTPRYLIKTRGQQVTLSCSPISGHRSVSWYQQTPGQGLQFLFEYFSETQRNKGNFPGRFSGRQFSNSRSEMNVSTLELGDSALYLCASSLGAAGGTYNEQFFGPGTRLTVL.

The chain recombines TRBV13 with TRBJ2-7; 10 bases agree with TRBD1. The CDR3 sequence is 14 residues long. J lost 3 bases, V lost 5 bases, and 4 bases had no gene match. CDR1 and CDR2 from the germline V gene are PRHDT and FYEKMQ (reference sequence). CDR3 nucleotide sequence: TGTGCCAGCAGCCCGGGACAGGGGATCTACGAGCAGTACTTC. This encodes CASSPGQGIYEQYF.

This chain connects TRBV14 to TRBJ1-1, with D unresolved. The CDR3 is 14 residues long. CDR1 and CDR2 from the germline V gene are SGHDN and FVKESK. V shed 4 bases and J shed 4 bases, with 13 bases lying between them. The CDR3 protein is CASSLDPGATEAFF. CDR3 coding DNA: TGTGCCAGCAGCCTTGACCCCGGAGCCACTGAAGCTTTCTTT. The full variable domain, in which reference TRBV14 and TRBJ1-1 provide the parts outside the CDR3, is EAGVTQFPSHSVIEKGQTVTLRCDPISGHDNLYWYRRVMGKEIKFLLHFVKESKQDESGMPNNRFLAERTGGTYSTLKVQPAELEDSGVYFCASSLDPGATEAFFGQGTRLTVV.

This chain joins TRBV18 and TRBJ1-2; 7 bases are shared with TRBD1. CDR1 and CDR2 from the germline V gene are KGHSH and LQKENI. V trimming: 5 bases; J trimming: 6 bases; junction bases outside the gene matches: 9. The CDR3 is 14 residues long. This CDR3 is CASSKEQGQHGYTF. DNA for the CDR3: TGTGCCAGCTCAAAGGAACAGGGGCAACATGGCTACACCTTC.

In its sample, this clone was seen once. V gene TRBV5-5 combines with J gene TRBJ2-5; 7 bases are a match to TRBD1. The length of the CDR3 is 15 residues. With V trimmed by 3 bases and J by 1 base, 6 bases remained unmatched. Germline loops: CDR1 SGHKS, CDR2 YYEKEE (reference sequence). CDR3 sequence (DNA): TGTGCCAGCAGCTGGCCCCGGGACAGCCAAGAGACCCAGTACTTC. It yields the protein CASSWPRDSQETQYF.

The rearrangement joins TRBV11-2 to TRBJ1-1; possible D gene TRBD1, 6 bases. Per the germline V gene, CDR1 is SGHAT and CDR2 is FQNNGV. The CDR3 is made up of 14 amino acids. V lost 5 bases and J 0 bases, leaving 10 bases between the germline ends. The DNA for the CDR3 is TGTGCCAGCAGCCTAAACAGGGTGAACACTGAAGCTTTCTTT. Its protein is CASSLNRVNTEAFF.

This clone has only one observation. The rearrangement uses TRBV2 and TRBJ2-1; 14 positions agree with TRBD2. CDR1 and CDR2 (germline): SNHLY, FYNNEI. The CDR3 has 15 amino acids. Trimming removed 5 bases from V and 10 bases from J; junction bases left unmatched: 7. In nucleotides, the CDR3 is TGTGCCAGCAGTTTGAGACTAGCGGGAGGGAACGAGCAGTTCTTC. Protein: CASSLRLAGGNEQFF.

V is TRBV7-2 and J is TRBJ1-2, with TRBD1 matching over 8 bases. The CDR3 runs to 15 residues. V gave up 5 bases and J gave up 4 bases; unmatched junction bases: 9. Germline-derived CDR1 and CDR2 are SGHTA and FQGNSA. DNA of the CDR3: TGTGCCAGCAGCCCGGACAGGGAGGCGGCCTATGGCTACACCTTC. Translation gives CASSPDREAAYGYTF.

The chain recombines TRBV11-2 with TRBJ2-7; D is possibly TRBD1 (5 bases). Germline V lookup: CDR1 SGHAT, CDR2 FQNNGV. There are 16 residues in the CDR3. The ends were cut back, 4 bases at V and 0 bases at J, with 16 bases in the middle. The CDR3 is CASSSIKGRSSYEQYF. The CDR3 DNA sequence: TGTGCCAGCAGCTCGATAAAGGGGCGATCCTCCTACGAGCAGTACTTC.

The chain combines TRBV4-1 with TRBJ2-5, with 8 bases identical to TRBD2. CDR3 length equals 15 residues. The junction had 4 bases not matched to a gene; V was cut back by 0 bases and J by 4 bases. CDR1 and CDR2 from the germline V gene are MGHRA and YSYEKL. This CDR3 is CASSQDGLAGETQYF. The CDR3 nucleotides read TGCGCCAGCAGCCAAGACGGTCTAGCGGGAGAGACCCAGTACTTC.

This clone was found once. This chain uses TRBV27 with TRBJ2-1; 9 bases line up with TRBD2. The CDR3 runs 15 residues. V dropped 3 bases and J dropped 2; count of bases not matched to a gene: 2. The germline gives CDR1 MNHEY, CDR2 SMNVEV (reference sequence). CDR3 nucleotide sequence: TGTGCCAGCAGTTTTGCGGGGGGGCCCTACAATGAGCAGTTCTTC. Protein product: CASSFAGGPYNEQFF.

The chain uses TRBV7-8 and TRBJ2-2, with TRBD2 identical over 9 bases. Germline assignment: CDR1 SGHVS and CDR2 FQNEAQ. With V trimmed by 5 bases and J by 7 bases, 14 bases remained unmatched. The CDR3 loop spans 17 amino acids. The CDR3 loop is CASSLLAGEVVGGELFF. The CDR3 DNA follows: TGTGCCAGCAGCCTATTAGCGGGAGAAGTGGTGGGCGGGGAGCTGTTTTTT.

CDR3 sequence reads: CASSPIQAQSGEQYF. The CDR3 nucleotides read TGTGCCAGCAGTCCGATACAGGCCCAGTCGGGCGAGCAGTACTTC. The chain links TRBV11-2 to TRBJ2-7, with D possibly being TRBD1 (5 bases). Deletions cut 6 bases from V and 6 bases from J, with 21 bases between. CDR1 is SGHAT and CDR2 is FQNNGV in the germline V gene. The CDR3 length is 15 residues.

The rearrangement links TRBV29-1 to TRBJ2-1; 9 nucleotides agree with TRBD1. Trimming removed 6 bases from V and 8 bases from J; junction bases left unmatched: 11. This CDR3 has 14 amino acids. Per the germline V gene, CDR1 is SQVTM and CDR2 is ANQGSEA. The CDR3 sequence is CSVSGRTGVDEQFF. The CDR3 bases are TGCAGCGTAAGTGGCAGGACAGGGGTGGATGAGCAGTTCTTC.

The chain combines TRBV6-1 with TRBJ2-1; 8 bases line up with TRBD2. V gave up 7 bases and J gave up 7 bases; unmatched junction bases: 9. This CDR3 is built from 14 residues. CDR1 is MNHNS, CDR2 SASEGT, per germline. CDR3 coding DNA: TGTGCCAGCATGTCGGGGGGGTCTTTGAATGAGCAGTTCTTC. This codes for CASMSGGSLNEQFF.